The T cell receptor (beta chain) under discussion was sequenced for a study of T cell responses to AZD1222 COVID-19 vaccine. Findings and limits, study-wide: Repertoires in all cases were sampled only once the peak T cell response had passed.

V was pared by 7 bases and J by 0 bases, with 9 bases between. The germline CDR1 and CDR2 sequences are MNHEY and SVGAGI. This CDR3 contains 14 residues. Libraries were prepared by immunoSEQ multiplex PCR; TCRdb keeps only in-frame clonotypes and omits some of them. Among approximately 150,000 clones listed, roughly 86% were seen once. In regard to this clone: The antigen remains unidentified.

This material consisted of peripheral blood, taken 28 days after the second AZD1222 dose. V is TRBV6-5 and J is TRBJ2-2, with D hard to call. The sequence was collected from an adult who received the AZD1222 COVID-19 vaccine. The CDR3 nucleotides read TGTGCCAGCATGAGCCCTTCGAACACCGGGGAGCTGTTTTTT. Protein product: CASMSPSNTGELFF.